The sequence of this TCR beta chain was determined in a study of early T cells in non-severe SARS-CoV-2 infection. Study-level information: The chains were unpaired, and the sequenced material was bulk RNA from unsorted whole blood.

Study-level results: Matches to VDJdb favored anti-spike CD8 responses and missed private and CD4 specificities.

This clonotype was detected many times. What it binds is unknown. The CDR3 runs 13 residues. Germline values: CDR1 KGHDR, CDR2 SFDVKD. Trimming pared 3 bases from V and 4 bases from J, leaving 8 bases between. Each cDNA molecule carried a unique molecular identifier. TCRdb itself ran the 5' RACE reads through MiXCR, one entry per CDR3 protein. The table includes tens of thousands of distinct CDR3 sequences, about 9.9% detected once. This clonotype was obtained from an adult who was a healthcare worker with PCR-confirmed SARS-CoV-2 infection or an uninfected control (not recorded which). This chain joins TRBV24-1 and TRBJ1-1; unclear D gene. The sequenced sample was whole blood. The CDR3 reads CATSDGWSTEAFF. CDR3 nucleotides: TGTGCCACCAGTGATGGGTGGAGCACTGAAGCTTTCTTT.